This T cell receptor beta chain was recovered during a study of shared clonotypes between healthy human individuals. Libraries were prepared by immunoSEQ multiplex PCR; TCRdb keeps only in-frame clonotypes and omits some of them. The repertoire holds about 2.3 million clones, with more than 80% as singletons. With 0 bases clipped from V and 2 bases from J, the junction kept 4 bases outside the gene matches. Germline values: CDR1 SEHNR, CDR2 FQNEAQ (reference sequence). This CDR3 is 15 amino acids long. Sequencing input: naive CD4+ T cells from PBMCs. Subset of the sample: CD45RA+ positively selected. The TCR comes from a man aged 18-30 years in good health. Some clones in this sample may be carry-over from other donors' samples. The chain employs TRBV7-9 and TRBJ2-7, with 7 bases that match TRBD1. CDR3 bases: TGTGCCAGCAGCTTAGCTCGGACAGGACCCTACGAGCAGTACTTC. It translates to CASSLARTGPYEQYF.